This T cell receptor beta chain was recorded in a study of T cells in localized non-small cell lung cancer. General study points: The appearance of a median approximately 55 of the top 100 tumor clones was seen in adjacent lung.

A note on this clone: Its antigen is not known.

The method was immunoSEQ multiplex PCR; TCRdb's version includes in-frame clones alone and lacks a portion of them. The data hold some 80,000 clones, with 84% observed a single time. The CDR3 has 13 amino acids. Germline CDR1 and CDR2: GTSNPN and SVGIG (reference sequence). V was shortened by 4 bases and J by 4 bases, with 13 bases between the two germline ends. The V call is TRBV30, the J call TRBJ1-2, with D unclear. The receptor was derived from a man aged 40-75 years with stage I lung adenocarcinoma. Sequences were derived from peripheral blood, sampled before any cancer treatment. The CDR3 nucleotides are TGTGCCTGGACGACCGGAGGCCTCTATGGCTACACCTTC. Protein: CAWTTGGLYGYTF.